This T cell receptor beta chain stems from a study of cytomegalovirus exposure and HLA in healthy donors. Study results and limitations: The study assumed roughly uniform donor sequencing depth for presence/absence analyses.

Only one count was recorded for this clone. Its antigen remains unidentified. A multiplex PCR was run with 60 Vbeta primers and 13 Jbeta primers. Only in-frame clones appear in the TCRdb table, and some are missing; sequencing was by immunoSEQ multiplex PCR. The sample consists of 83,000 or so clones, about 76% of them appearing once. The receptor comes from a woman aged 40-49 years in good health and CMV-seropositive. Sequencing was performed on PBMCs.

CDR3 DNA sequence: TGTGCCACCCCGTCCTCTGGGGCCAACGTCCTGACTTTC. It translates to CATPSSGANVLTF. J is TRBJ2-6 and V is TRBV21-1; the table's D call TRBD2 went unverified against the DNA. TRBV21-1 is recorded as a pseudogene. This CDR3 is built from 13 residues.